The 27 T cell receptor beta chains given below trace back to one sample, sequenced in a study of T cell clonotyping in hematopoietic cell transplantation (dated by TCRdb to the early 2020s). The library was produced with the immunoSEQ multiplex PCR assay. Not all clones reach the TCRdb copy of this immuneACCESS table, which keeps in-frame sequences only. Checked studies attribute under half of the gap to unresolved V genes and leave the rest unexplained. This sample lists around 37,000 clones; 75% to 90% were detected once. The ten biggest clones cover approximately 2.9% of the sample. What the time point label conveys for this sample: recipient sample about 28 days before transplant, after cytoreduction. The source was peripheral blood mononuclear cells, collected before stem cell transplant. The receptor set was obtained from a man aged 60-69 years with acute myeloid leukemia. Some clones in this sample may be carry-over from other donors' samples.

The V gene is TRBV5-1, the J gene TRBJ1-2; D perhaps matches TRBD1 (6 bases). This CDR3 has 16 residues. CDR1 SGHRS and CDR2 YFSETQ come from the germline V gene. Trimming shortened V by 4 bases and J by 0 bases, and 16 bases separated the two germline ends. CDR3 coding DNA: TGCGCCAGCAGCACAGGGACCGGCAGGGCTAACTATGGCTACACCTTC. Protein sequence: CASSTGTGRANYGYTF.

V usage is TRBV29-1 and J usage is TRBJ2-7, with unresolved D. V shed 4 bases and J shed 2 bases, with 9 bases lying between them. From germline, CDR1 is SQVTM and CDR2 ANQGSEA. The CDR3 is made up of 12 amino acids. The CDR3 here is CSVAGGTYEQYF. In nucleotides, the CDR3 is TGCAGCGTTGCCGGCGGTACCTACGAGCAGTACTTC.

V is TRBV2 and J is TRBJ2-7; D unclear. V was cut by 3 bases and J by 2 bases, with 8 bases left in between. This CDR3 has 13 amino acids. Germline V gives CDR1 SNHLY, CDR2 FYNNEI. The CDR3, as DNA: TGTGCCAGCAGTGATTCCGGGCCCTACGAGCAGTACTTC. The encoded protein is CASSDSGPYEQYF.

This chain uses TRBV29-1 with TRBJ1-2, with D hard to call. Trimming cost V 2 bases and J 8 bases, with 15 bases left between them. The CDR3 sequence is 13 residues long. Germline V CDR1 and CDR2: SQVTM, ANQGSEA. This CDR3 reads CSVERLGIGGYTF. CDR3 nucleotides: TGCAGCGTTGAACGGTTAGGGATCGGGGGCTACACCTTC.

This clone appeared once. The chain uses TRBV6-6 and TRBJ2-5, with D perhaps TRBD1 (6 bases). Germline-derived CDR1 and CDR2 are MNHNY and SVGAGI (reference sequence). CDR3 length: 14 amino acids. V lost 6 bases, J lost 9 bases, and 20 bases lay in between. The CDR3 DNA is TGTGCCAGCAGCCAGGGACCCCGGACAGAAGCCCAGTACTTC. This sequence encodes CASSQGPRTEAQYF.

The chain joins TRBV7-8 to TRBJ2-2; D could derive from TRBD1 or TRBD2 (5 bases each). CDR3 size: 13 residues. In germline, CDR1 is SGHVS, CDR2 FQNEAQ. The V end was cut by 10 bases, the J end by 3 bases, with 12 bases between. The CDR3 loop is CANTGRYTGELFF. For the CDR3, the DNA is TGTGCCAATACGGGACGGTACACCGGGGAGCTGTTTTTT.

The DNA of the CDR3 is TGTGCCATCACCTTGACAGGGGAAGGAGGCTACACCTTC. Protein: CAITLTGEGGYTF. V is TRBV10-3 and J is TRBJ1-2; TRBD1 agrees at 8 bases. This CDR3 is built from 13 residues. V trimming: 7 bases; J trimming: 8 bases; junction bases outside the gene matches: 9. The V gene's germline CDR1 is ENHRY and CDR2 SYGVKD.

The chain recombines TRBV4-2 with TRBJ1-4, with 8 bases lining up with TRBD1. The CDR3 sequence is 13 residues long. Trimming at V came to 7 bases and at J to 7 bases, leaving 5 bases not matched to a gene. Germline assignment: CDR1 LGHNA and CDR2 YNFKEQ. The CDR3, as DNA: TGTGCCAGCACCCAGGGGGCGCTTGAAAAACTGTTTTTT. The encoded protein is CASTQGALEKLFF.

V and J are TRBV11-2 and TRBJ1-6; 7 bases align to TRBD1. The CDR3 length is 19 residues. The J segment lost 14 bases and the V segment lost 5 bases, leaving 27 bases of the junction unmatched. The germline CDR1 and CDR2 sequences are SGHAT and FQNNGV. The CDR3 sequence: CASSEGALRGPGGSMTLHF. In DNA form, the CDR3 reads TGTGCCAGCAGCGAGGGGGCCCTACGGGGGCCAGGGGGTTCGATGACCCTCCACTTT.

The V gene is TRBV7-3, the J gene TRBJ1-1, with D perhaps matching TRBD1 (5 bases). V lost 0 bases to trimming and J lost 6 bases, with 23 bases between them. The CDR3 has 18 amino acids. Germline CDR1 is SGHTA and CDR2 is FQGTGA. As DNA, the CDR3 is TGTGCCAGCAGCTTAACGGCCCCCTACAGGAAGGGGAGGCCTGAAGCTTTCTTT. Translating gives CASSLTAPYRKGRPEAFF. The entire variable domain, with the rest obtained from reference TRBV7-3 and TRBJ1-1, is as follows: GAGVSQTPSNKVTEKGKYVELRCDPISGHTALYWYRQSLGQGPEFLIYFQGTGAADDSGLPNDRFFAVRPEGSVSTLKIQRTERGDSAVYLCASSLTAPYRKGRPEAFFGQGTRLTVV.

The chain carries TRBV19 and TRBJ1-5, with D perhaps matching TRBD1 (6 bases). Looked up from germline, CDR1 is LNHDA and CDR2 is SQIVND (reference sequence). The V gene lost 4 bases and the J gene lost 6 bases, with 13 bases spanning the gap. This CDR3 has 14 residues. The DNA of the CDR3 is TGTGCCAGTAGTAGGCAGGGGTTAGGTCAGCCCCAGCATTTT. It encodes CASSRQGLGQPQHF. The full variable domain, in which reference TRBV19 and TRBJ1-5 provide the parts outside the CDR3, is DGGITQSPKYLFRKEGQNVTLSCEQNLNHDAMYWYRQDPGQGLRLIYYSQIVNDFQKGDIAEGYSVSREKKESFPLTVTSAQKNPTAFYLCASSRQGLGQPQHFGDGTRLSIL.

This chain uses TRBV25-1 with TRBJ1-5; D remains unclear. V lost 5 bases, J lost 3 bases, and 20 bases lay in between. CDR1 is MGHDK, CDR2 SYGVNS, per germline. The CDR3 has 17 residues. The chain's CDR3 is CASSPSSGMGSNQPQHF. CDR3 nucleotides: TGTGCCAGCAGTCCCTCTTCGGGGATGGGGTCCAATCAGCCCCAGCATTTT.

The chain joins TRBV7-3 to TRBJ1-1; no reliable D call. This CDR3 has 13 amino acids. Germline-derived CDR1 and CDR2 are SGHTA and FQGTGA. V lost 4 bases to trimming and J lost 5 bases, with 11 bases between them. CDR3 in amino acids: CASSSLPGTEAFF. As DNA, the CDR3 is TGTGCCAGCAGCTCACTCCCGGGAACTGAAGCTTTCTTT.

The genes are TRBV6-6 and TRBJ1-1, with unresolved D. Trimming pared 6 bases from V and 4 bases from J, leaving 12 bases between. The V gene's germline CDR1 is MNHNY and CDR2 SVGAGI (reference sequence). There are 13 residues in the CDR3. The CDR3 sequence is CASRGYRGTEAFF. The DNA of the CDR3 is TGTGCCAGCAGAGGCTATCGGGGCACTGAAGCTTTCTTT.

V and J are TRBV9 and TRBJ2-4; TRBD1 or TRBD2 may be the D gene (6 bases each). The ends were cut back, 3 bases at V and 5 bases at J, with 21 bases in the middle. The CDR3 spans 17 residues. Germline V gene lookup returns CDR1 SGDLS and CDR2 YYNGEE. The CDR3 loop is CASSGGDRTVKENIQYF. As DNA, the CDR3 is TGTGCCAGCAGCGGGGGGGATCGGACAGTCAAGGAAAACATTCAGTACTTC.

The rearrangement uses TRBV7-3 and TRBJ2-7, with D possibly being TRBD1 (6 bases). The CDR3 length is 12 residues. V lost 4 bases to trimming and J lost 12 bases, with 16 bases between them. Germline lookup yields CDR1 SGHTA and CDR2 FQGTGA. This CDR3 is CASSSIGGLPYF. DNA of the CDR3: TGTGCCAGCAGCTCCATTGGGGGCCTTCCGTACTTC.

CDR3 loop: CASSQDIRDLYGYTF. The CDR3 coding sequence is TGCGCCAGCAGCCAAGATATCCGAGACCTCTATGGCTACACCTTC. The chain has TRBV4-3 and TRBJ1-2; D is undetermined. From germline, CDR1 is LGHNA and CDR2 YSLEER. The CDR3 is 15 amino acids. The ends were cut back, 0 bases at V and 4 bases at J, with 12 bases in the middle.

The rearrangement joins TRBV14 to TRBJ2-1; D is possibly TRBD1 or TRBD2 (5 bases each). V dropped 1 base and J dropped 4 bases, with 14 bases sitting between them. Germline V gene data show CDR1 as SGHDN and CDR2 as FVKESK. The CDR3 is 16 amino acids. CDR3 amino acids: CASSQGRWGIYNEQFF. The CDR3 DNA reads TGTGCCAGCAGCCAAGGACGCTGGGGGATTTACAATGAGCAGTTCTTC.

The rearrangement joins TRBV7-2 to TRBJ2-7, with D possibly matching TRBD1 (5 bases). The CDR3 runs 16 residues. The V end lost 6 bases, the J end lost 1 base, and 19 bases lay between the germline ends. Germline CDR1 SGHTA, CDR2 FQGNSA. The CDR3 DNA follows: TGTGCCAGCAGTTCCTTCAGGGATACTCTGTCCTACGAGCAGTACTTC. Translating it yields CASSSFRDTLSYEQYF.

The chain is built from TRBV7-2 and TRBJ2-5, with 8 bases identical to TRBD1. Germline assignment: CDR1 SGHTA and CDR2 FQGNSA. The J segment lost 4 bases and the V segment lost 3 bases, leaving 7 bases of the junction unmatched. This CDR3 is built from 15 residues. The CDR3 is CASSFAGGYGETQYF. In DNA form, the CDR3 reads TGTGCCAGCAGCTTTGCAGGGGGCTATGGAGAGACCCAGTACTTC. The variable domain in full, with the rest retrieved from reference TRBV7-2 and TRBJ2-5, is GAGVSQSPSNKVTEKGKDVELRCDPISGHTALYWYRQSLGQGLEFLIYFQGNSAPDKSGLPSDRFSAERTGGSVSTLTIQRTQQEDSAVYLCASSFAGGYGETQYFGPGTRLLVL.

The chain uses TRBV7-9 and TRBJ2-3; D is perhaps TRBD2 (6 bases). Germline-derived CDR1 and CDR2 are SEHNR and FQNEAQ (reference sequence). The CDR3 totals 14 residues. The V gene lost 7 bases and the J gene lost 2 bases, with 13 bases spanning the gap. The CDR3 DNA reads TGTGCCAGCAAATTGGGGGGAGACACAGATACGCAGTATTTT. Its translation: CASKLGGDTDTQYF.

This sequence joins TRBV27 and TRBJ2-5; no reliable D call. V gave up 4 bases and J gave up 1 base, with 7 bases separating them. Germline V CDR1 and CDR2: MNHEY, SMNVEV (reference sequence). This CDR3 region has 13 residues. The chain's CDR3 is CASSYSRQETQYF. CDR3 coding DNA: TGTGCCAGCAGTTACAGCCGCCAAGAGACCCAGTACTTC.

The chain combines TRBV6-1 with TRBJ2-7; D perhaps matches TRBD2 (7 bases). This CDR3 is built from 14 residues. With 7 bases removed from V and 0 bases from J, the gap between germline ends came to 13 bases. CDR1 is MNHNS and CDR2 is SASEGT in the germline V gene. The CDR3 nucleotides are TGTGCCAGCACATGGGAGGGGGTCTCCTACGAGCAGTACTTC. Translation: CASTWEGVSYEQYF.

V is TRBV7-8 and J is TRBJ1-2; D unresolved. The CDR3 extends over 14 amino acids. V was pared by 3 bases and J by 8 bases, with 16 bases between. Germline CDR1 is SGHVS and CDR2 is FQNEAQ. Here the CDR3 reads CASSFGQTLWGYTF. In DNA form, the CDR3 reads TGTGCCAGCAGCTTCGGTCAGACCCTATGGGGCTACACCTTC.

The J gene is TRBJ2-5, the V gene TRBV11-3, with D possibly being TRBD1 (6 bases). Trimming pared 6 bases from V and 5 bases from J, leaving 13 bases between. In germline, CDR1 is SGHNT, CDR2 YENEEA. This CDR3 spans 13 amino acids. The CDR3 spells CASRQTGSETQYF. Written as DNA, the CDR3 is TGTGCCAGCAGGCAAACAGGGTCGGAGACCCAGTACTTC.

J is TRBJ1-4 and V is TRBV5-1; no firm D call. The CDR3 has 13 residues. Trimming took off 1 base at V and 8 bases at J, with 9 bases between the two ends. The germline V gene encodes CDR1 SGHRS and CDR2 YFSETQ. As DNA, the CDR3 is TGCGCCAGCAGCTTGTCCGGGAAAGAAAAACTGTTTTTT. This sequence encodes CASSLSGKEKLFF. Variable domain in full (rest from reference TRBV5-1 and TRBJ1-4): KAGVTQTPRYLIKTRGQQVTLSCSPISGHRSVSWYQQTPGQGLQFLFEYFSETQRNKGNFPGRFSGRQFSNSRSEMNVSTLELGDSALYLCASSLSGKEKLFFGSGTQLSVL.

The J gene is TRBJ2-1, the V gene TRBV6-5, with TRBD1 identical over 9 bases. Trimming cost V 6 bases and J 12 bases; bases outside gene matches: 6. This CDR3 comprises 12 residues. CDR1 is MNHEY, CDR2 SVGAGI, per germline. CDR3 nucleotides: TGTGCCAGCAGCAGGACAGGGGAAGGGCAGTTCTTC. Residues: CASSRTGEGQFF.